This T cell receptor (beta chain) was recovered during a study of metastatic and nonmetastatic thyroid tumors (dated by TCRdb to the early 2020s). With respect to the entire study: Repertoires were compared across peripheral blood and tumor or nodule tissue samples from malignant and benign thyroid patients. Study-wide findings and limitations: TCR beta diversity was reported as significantly higher in malignant tumors than in benign nodules, in both blood and tumor samples.

Measured from the cysteine to the phenylalanine, the CDR3 is 14 residues long. Only the CDR3 part of the read is kept: 42 bases, read in frame from the first base. CDR1 and CDR2, looked up from the germline V gene, are MNHEY and SVGEGT. Of note for this clone: Its antigen remains unidentified. Germline is not matched at one junction end, which may reflect a read error.

No patient had received any treatment before thyroid surgery. Patient clinical samples collected from about 2011 to 2018 were retrospectively analysed using T-cell receptor beta sequencing. The library was prepared using PCR. Instrument used: Illumina HiSeq 4000. The TCR beta-chain CDR3 region of each patient was profiled by high-throughput sequencing. In the source study's methods: CDR3 differences across clinicopathological groups were used to build a classifier for discriminating distant-metastatic papillary thyroid cancer patients. The Shannon index was used to measure repertoire diversity, and the Morisita-Horn index was used to measure how similar tumor and blood repertoires were. TCRdb passed the public sequencing reads through fastp at Q25 and MiXCR, retaining productive beta sequences. These V and J calls derive from TCRdb rather than the authors' analysis. Within this sample are under 35,000 clones, with 24% of them counted one time only. The ten biggest clones cover more than 12% of the sample.

Here the chain combines TRBV6-2 or TRBV6-3 and TRBJ2-2, with the D gene tentatively TRBD1 or TRBD2, based on 5 matching bases in each. Sequencing used blood. This sequence was found in a female donor with papillary thyroid cancer or a benign thyroid nodule (not recorded which). Some clones in this sample may be carry-over from other donors' samples. The CDR3 in this case is CASKDTHRTGELIF. At the DNA level, the sequence is TGTGCCAGCAAGGACACCCATCGGACCGGGGAGCTGATTTTT.